This T cell receptor beta chain comes out of a study of shared clonotypes between healthy human individuals. For the study at large: In total, the donors were a couple of women and a few men aged 18 to 49. Overall study results and limits: Relative to memory subsets, naive subsets generally showed larger estimated richness.

Under the authors' procedure: Filtering differed, since immunoSEQ gave only junction sequences and no quality scores. The assay was immunoSEQ multiplex PCR, and TCRdb's table has in-frame clones only and misses some. The V and J calls and clone size are taken from that table; D and trimming were inferred from the DNA. The top ten hold 0.36% of the sample, which has under 1,900,000 clones, less than 99% seen once. The CDR3 totals 16 residues. The V end lost 3 bases, the J end lost 0 bases, and 9 bases lay between the germline ends. CDR1 MDHEN and CDR2 SYDVKM come from the germline V gene. A note on this clone: Its antigen remains unidentified.

This receptor was identified in a young man in good health. The sequenced sample was naive CD4+ T cells sorted from blood. The subset is: CD45RA+ positively selected. The chain carries TRBV28 and TRBJ2-6, with D perhaps being TRBD1 or TRBD2 (5 bases each). CDR3 residues: CASSLQGVSGANVLTF. The CDR3 DNA sequence: TGTGCCAGCAGTTTGCAGGGAGTCTCTGGGGCCAACGTCCTGACTTTC.